Listed below are T cell receptor beta chains from one sample, sequenced in a study of T cell responses to AZD1222 COVID-19 vaccine. Clones were read by immunoSEQ multiplex PCR, and TCRdb kept only the in-frame ones, dropping some. The table includes around 120,000 clones, just over 90% detected once. Sequences were derived from peripheral blood, sampled on day 0 of AZD1222 vaccination. These receptors all come from an adult in good health. Both conserved end residues are part of each CDR3. D genes are given only for firm matches. Clone size is given for some rows only: seen once, a few or many times, or a class if the clone is expanded.

CDR3 protein,CDR3 DNA,V gene,J gene,D gene,clone size
CATSSQGTGDLWEQYF,TGTGCCACCAGCAGCCAGGGGACAGGCGACCTCTGGGAGCAGTACTTC,TRBV15,TRBJ2-7,TRBD1,-
CASSLDRCSGRQYF,TGTGCCAGCAGCTTAGATAGGTGTAGCGGGCGGCAGTATTTT,TRBV11-2,TRBJ2-3,TRBD2,-
CASSLNRGFNEQFF,TGTGCCAGCAGCTTGAACAGGGGGTTTAATGAGCAGTTCTTC,TRBV5-4,TRBJ2-1,TRBD1,-
CASSLGGSSYEQYF,TGTGCCAGCTCACTGGGAGGGAGTTCCTACGAGCAGTACTTC,TRBV18,TRBJ2-7,TRBD2,-
CASRFLGPSSYNEQFF,TGTGCCAGCAGATTTCTGGGGCCGAGCTCCTACAATGAGCAGTTCTTC,TRBV7-8,TRBJ2-1,-,once
CASSKGFAVLAGGPVLLYEQYF,TGTGCCAGCAGCAAAGGGTTTGCAGTCCTAGCGGGAGGGCCGGTGCTGTTATACGAGCAGTACTTC,TRBV21-1,TRBJ2-7,-,-
CASSSLLVQGETQYF,TGTGCCAGCAGCTCCCTCCTCGTCCAGGGAGAGACCCAGTACTTC,TRBV5-5,TRBJ2-5,-,-
CASSSRTGGSGNTIYF,TGTGCCAGCAGCTCGAGGACAGGGGGGTCTGGAAACACCATATATTTT,TRBV5-4,TRBJ1-3,TRBD1,once
CASSTGAEETQYF,TGCGCCAGCTCGACAGGGGCCGAAGAGACCCAGTACTTC,TRBV10-1,TRBJ2-5,TRBD1,-
CASRDTGELFF,TGTGCCAGCAGGGACACCGGGGAGCTGTTTTTT,TRBV27,TRBJ2-2,-,-
CASSPPGTLSYEQYF,TGTGCCAGCAGTCCCCCCGGGACACTCTCCTACGAGCAGTACTTC,TRBV28,TRBJ2-7,-,-
CASSTRAGGNTDTQYF,TGTGCCAGTAGTACGCGGGCAGGGGGGAATACAGATACGCAGTATTTT,TRBV19,TRBJ2-3,-,-
CASSVATSGRYNEQFF,TGTGCCAGCAGCGTAGCGACTAGCGGGAGATACAATGAGCAGTTCTTC,TRBV9,TRBJ2-1,TRBD2,-
CSAQAGGGPNTEAFF,TGCAGCGCCCAAGCCGGAGGGGGCCCGAACACTGAAGCTTTCTTT,TRBV29-1,TRBJ1-1,TRBD1,-
CASSERLAGGKGEQFF,TGTGCCAGCAGTGAAAGACTAGCGGGAGGGAAAGGTGAGCAGTTCTTC,TRBV25-1,TRBJ2-1,TRBD2,-
CASSLGLRETQYF,TGTGCCAGCAGTTTAGGGCTCCGAGAGACCCAGTACTTC,TRBV27,TRBJ2-5,-,-
CASSHDRSTDTQYF,TGTGCCAGCAGCCACGACAGGAGCACAGATACGCAGTATTTT,TRBV14,TRBJ2-3,-,-
CATSDSVTYGYTF,TGTGCCACCAGTGATAGTGTGACCTATGGCTACACCTTC,TRBV24-1,TRBJ1-2,-,-
CASSFQGGDPQHF,TGTGCCAGCAGCTTCCAGGGGGGAGATCCCCAGCATTTT,TRBV7-2,TRBJ1-5,TRBD1,-
CASSLNYEQYF,TGTGCCAGCAGTTTGAACTACGAGCAGTACTTC,TRBV28,TRBJ2-7,-,-
CASSLEVQKETQYF,TGCGCCAGCAGCTTGGAGGTTCAAAAAGAGACCCAGTACTTC,TRBV5-1,TRBJ2-5,-,-
CSVTSREKREKNTQYF,TGCAGCGTTACAAGCCGAGAGAAGAGGGAGAAGAATACGCAGTATTTT,TRBV29-1,TRBJ2-3,-,few
CASSLGVAEAFF,TGTGCCAGCAGCCTAGGGGTCGCTGAAGCTTTCTTT,TRBV5-4,TRBJ1-1,-,-
CASSPMAAGETGELFF,TGTGCCAGCTCACCAATGGCCGCGGGAGAGACCGGGGAGCTGTTTTTT,TRBV18,TRBJ2-2,TRBD2,once
CASSEASGLTDTQYF,TGCGCCAGCAGTGAGGCTAGCGGTCTCACAGATACGCAGTATTTT,TRBV10-1,TRBJ2-3,TRBD2,-
CASRQGSNTGELFF,TGTGCCAGCAGACAGGGATCGAACACCGGGGAGCTGTTTTTT,TRBV19,TRBJ2-2,TRBD1,-
CASRNSGRAPYEQYF,TGTGCCAGCAGGAATAGCGGGAGGGCCCCGTACGAGCAGTACTTC,TRBV25-1,TRBJ2-7,TRBD2,-
CASSPEIGREGNEQYF,TGTGCCAGCAGCCCTGAAATTGGGCGGGAGGGCAACGAGCAGTACTTC,TRBV3-1/TRBV3-2,TRBJ2-7,TRBD2,-
CAISEGQGTGDTQYF,TGTGCCATCAGTGAGGGGCAGGGGACCGGAGATACGCAGTATTTT,TRBV10-3,TRBJ2-3,-,-
CAWSSSGGAEAFF,TGTGCCTGGAGCTCCTCGGGTGGCGCTGAAGCTTTCTTT,TRBV30,TRBJ1-1,-,-
CASSGSLHEQYF,TGTGCCAGCAGCGGTAGCCTCCACGAGCAGTACTTC,TRBV25-1,TRBJ2-7,-,-
CASSLSRSGQETQYF,TGTGCCAGCAGCTTATCGCGAAGCGGTCAAGAGACCCAGTACTTC,TRBV7-9,TRBJ2-5,-,-
CASSYGQIRNSPLHF,TGTGCCAGCTCGTACGGACAGATCAGGAATTCACCCCTCCACTTT,TRBV18,TRBJ1-6,-,-
CASSVVRNEKLFF,TGTGCCAGCAGTGTGGTTCGTAATGAAAAACTGTTTTTT,TRBV27,TRBJ1-4,-,once
CASSPGTGTYEQYF,TGTGCCAGCTCCCCCGGGACAGGGACCTACGAGCAGTACTTC,TRBV18,TRBJ2-7,TRBD1,-
CATTRTAKNIQYF,TGTGCCACAACGCGGACCGCCAAAAACATTCAGTACTTC,TRBV3-1/TRBV3-2,TRBJ2-4,-,once
CASSLGGAYLNSYNEQFF,TGTGCCAGCAGCTTAGGTGGTGCGTACTTAAATTCCTACAATGAGCAGTTCTTC,TRBV11-2,TRBJ2-1,-,-
CASMVSNQPQHF,TGTGCCAGCATGGTCAGCAATCAGCCCCAGCATTTT,TRBV28,TRBJ1-5,-,-
CASSQGGAGQETQYF,TGTGCCAGCAGCCAAGGGGGTGCGGGACAAGAGACCCAGTACTTC,TRBV3-1/TRBV3-2,TRBJ2-5,-,once
CASSVSGTGREKLFF,TGTGCCAGCAGCGTCTCCGGGACAGGGCGCGAAAAACTGTTTTTT,TRBV9,TRBJ1-4,TRBD1,-
CASSFGELSSYNEQFF,TGTGCCAGCAGCTTTGGGGAGCTCAGCTCCTACAATGAGCAGTTCTTC,TRBV7-9,TRBJ2-1,-,-
CASGNNRGSYEQYF,TGTGCCAGCGGGAATAACAGGGGCTCCTACGAGCAGTACTTC,TRBV6-5,TRBJ2-7,TRBD1,-
CASSGGGSGEKLFF,TGTGCCAGCAGTGGCGGGGGTTCAGGAGAAAAACTGTTTTTT,TRBV28,TRBJ1-4,-,-
CASSYRVNTEAFF,TGTGCCAGCAGCTACAGGGTGAACACTGAAGCTTTCTTT,TRBV7-9,TRBJ1-1,-,-